These 21 T cell receptor beta chains came from one sample sequenced in a study of control samples from healthy donors and cancer patients. Sequenced by immunoSEQ multiplex PCR; TCRdb stores in-frame clones only, minus some. Of roughly 29,000 clones listed, 87% are singletons. Sequenced input: formalin-fixed, paraffin-embedded tissue. The receptor set was obtained from a female donor with melanoma.

The chain combines TRBV18 with TRBJ2-7, with 14 bases lining up with TRBD2. V shed 3 bases and J 6 bases; nucleotides not matched to a gene: 7. CDR1 and CDR2 from the germline V gene are KGHSH and LQKENI. The CDR3 consists of 16 residues. The DNA of the CDR3 is TGTGCCAGCTCACCGGGGACTAGCGGGAGAAACGGCGAGCAGTACTTC. This gives the protein CASSPGTSGRNGEQYF. Combining the CDR3 with reference TRBV18 and TRBJ2-7 gives the whole variable domain NAGVMQNPRHLVRRRGQEARLRCSPMKGHSHVYWYRQLPEEGLKFMVYLQKENIIDESGMPKERFSAEFPKEGPSILRIQQVVRGDSAAYFCASSPGTSGRNGEQYFGPGTRLTVT.

The chain joins TRBV7-2 to TRBJ2-1, with D perhaps matching TRBD2 (6 bases). V was trimmed by 3 bases and J by 8 bases, leaving 20 bases between them. Germline V gives CDR1 SGHTA, CDR2 FQGNSA. The CDR3 sequence is 16 residues long. Here the CDR3 reads CASSLTSGSGLDEQFF. Written as DNA, the CDR3 is TGTGCCAGCAGCTTGACTAGTGGTTCTGGCCTTGATGAGCAGTTCTTC.

The gene calls are TRBV5-1 and TRBJ1-1; 9 bases match TRBD1. CDR3 length: 14 amino acids. Per the germline V gene, CDR1 is SGHRS and CDR2 is YFSETQ. V gave up 4 bases and J gave up 4 bases; unmatched junction bases: 5. The CDR3 is CASSEQGATTEAFF. The CDR3 nucleotides read TGCGCCAGCAGCGAACAGGGGGCGACCACTGAAGCTTTCTTT.

The chain employs TRBV19 and TRBJ1-3; D is uncertain. Between the trimmed V and J ends, which lost 3 bases and 1 base, there was a span of 19 bases. The length of the CDR3 is 18 residues. Germline CDR1 is LNHDA and CDR2 is SQIVND (reference sequence). DNA of the CDR3: TGTGCCAGTAGTATTGGAGGAACTCCTCTTCCGTCTGGAAACACCATATATTTT. Translating it yields CASSIGGTPLPSGNTIYF.

The chain employs TRBV30 and TRBJ1-2; the D is unclear. Germline loops: CDR1 GTSNPN, CDR2 SVGIG (reference sequence). The CDR3 totals 11 residues. Trimming shortened V by 4 bases and J by 8 bases, and 11 bases separated the two germline ends. The CDR3: CAWNLLRGYTF. The CDR3 DNA follows: TGTGCCTGGAACCTCCTTCGGGGCTACACCTTC.

Details on this clone: Sequence at one end of the junction differs from germline and may be a read error. The CDR3 spells CAISDWVQNTEAFF. In DNA form, the CDR3 reads TGTGCCATTAGTGACTGGGTTCAGAACACTGAAGCTTTCTTT. The chain couples TRBV10-3 to TRBJ1-1; D unclear. CDR1 and CDR2 (germline): ENHRY, SYGVKD. The CDR3 extends over 14 amino acids.

The chain recombines TRBV14 with TRBJ1-3; D possibly corresponds to TRBD1 (6 bases). Germline V lookup: CDR1 SGHDN, CDR2 FVKESK. With 1 base removed from V and 6 bases from J, the gap between germline ends came to 10 bases. The CDR3 sequence is 14 residues long. The CDR3, as DNA: TGTGCCAGCAGCCAAGCGGGGGGCGAAAACACCATATATTTT. Residues: CASSQAGGENTIYF.

The CDR3 bases are TGCGCCAGCAGCTTGGCCGTAGGGCAAGCTTTCTTT. Translated: CASSLAVGQAFF. The V call is TRBV5-1, the J call TRBJ1-1; D is unresolved. The germline V gene encodes CDR1 SGHRS and CDR2 YFSETQ. The CDR3 totals 12 residues. Trimming shortened V by 0 bases and J by 9 bases, and 9 bases separated the two germline ends.

The gene calls are TRBV7-2 and TRBJ2-6; the D is unclear. The CDR3 sequence is 15 residues long. Germline CDR1 reads SGHTA; CDR2 reads FQGNSA. Trimming removed 5 bases at V and 1 base at J, with 9 bases between. The CDR3 loop is CASSGQVSGANVLTF. The CDR3 DNA is TGTGCCAGCAGCGGGCAGGTATCTGGGGCCAACGTCCTGACTTTC.

The gene calls are TRBV5-1 and TRBJ2-2; no definite D call. CDR1 is SGHRS, CDR2 YFSETQ, per germline. The CDR3 totals 14 residues. Trimming stripped 0 bases from V and 8 bases from J, with 11 bases between. CDR3 in amino acids: CASSLERVSGELFF. In nucleotides, the CDR3 is TGCGCCAGCAGCTTGGAAAGGGTGTCAGGGGAGCTGTTTTTT.

This clone appeared a single time. The CDR3 spells CASSQGYDRGNEQFF. The CDR3 nucleotides read TGTGCCAGCAGCCAGGGATACGACCGAGGCAATGAGCAGTTCTTC. The chain links TRBV4-2 to TRBJ2-1; D unresolved. Trimming removed 3 bases from V and 6 bases from J, with 15 bases in between. The CDR3 is made up of 15 amino acids. Per germline, CDR1 LGHNA and CDR2 YNFKEQ.

This chain uses TRBV19 with TRBJ2-1, with 9 nucleotides matching TRBD2. This CDR3 spans 14 amino acids. Trimming at V came to 3 bases and at J to 6 bases, leaving 3 bases not matched to a gene. Germline-derived CDR1 and CDR2 are LNHDA and SQIVND (reference sequence). The CDR3 coding sequence is TGTGCCAGTAGTATGCGGGAGGGAAGCAATGAGCAGTTCTTC. This sequence encodes CASSMREGSNEQFF.

The chain links TRBV5-1 to TRBJ1-2, with 7 positions matching TRBD1. V shed 4 bases, J shed 6 bases, and the junction held 9 bases outside the gene matches. Germline lookup yields CDR1 SGHRS and CDR2 YFSETQ. The CDR3 runs 14 residues. CDR3 in amino acids: CASSRPTGRDGYTF. DNA of the CDR3: TGCGCCAGCAGCCGCCCGACAGGGAGGGATGGCTACACCTTC.

The rearrangement links TRBV19 to TRBJ2-2, with 7 bases fitting TRBD1. The junction had 7 bases not matched to a gene; V was cut back by 3 bases and J by 0 bases. This CDR3 spans 17 amino acids. Looked up from germline, CDR1 is LNHDA and CDR2 is SQIVND (reference sequence). The DNA for the CDR3 is TGTGCCAGTAGTATTAGGTCCGGGACAGCGAACACCGGGGAGCTGTTTTTT. This encodes CASSIRSGTANTGELFF.

The chain combines TRBV6-1 with TRBJ2-3; weak D call: TRBD1 (6 bases). This CDR3 comprises 14 residues. Germline-derived CDR1 and CDR2 are MNHNS and SASEGT. Deletions cut 3 bases from V and 4 bases from J, with 11 bases between. The CDR3 nucleotides read TGTGCCAGCAGTGAGGGCAGGGGAGCAGATACGCAGTATTTT. Translation gives CASSEGRGADTQYF.

This sequence joins TRBV3-1 (or the pseudogene TRBV3-2) and TRBJ2-1; tentatively, D is TRBD2 (5 bases). Germline lookup yields CDR1 LGHDT and CDR2 YNNKEL (reference sequence). This CDR3 spans 13 amino acids. Trimming shortened V by 3 bases and J by 3 bases, and 6 bases separated the two germline ends. CDR3 protein: CASSHRDYNEQFF. The CDR3 region has the DNA TGTGCCAGCAGCCATCGGGACTACAATGAGCAGTTCTTC.

The V gene is TRBV28, the J gene TRBJ1-1, with 8 positions matching TRBD1. With 5 bases clipped from V and 3 bases from J, the junction kept 5 bases outside the gene matches. Germline CDR1 and CDR2: MDHEN and SYDVKM. This CDR3 spans 14 amino acids. CDR3: CASSPQGAYTEAFF. As DNA, the CDR3 is TGTGCCAGCAGTCCTCAGGGGGCGTACACTGAAGCTTTCTTT.

The chain employs TRBV6-1 and TRBJ2-6; D gene unclear. CDR1 and CDR2 from the germline V gene are MNHNS and SASEGT. The CDR3 totals 21 residues. The germline V and J ends were trimmed by 0 bases and 0 bases, with 21 bases remaining between them. The CDR3 DNA follows: TGTGCCAGCAGTGAAGCGAGTTCATTTAATGTACCGCGCTCTGGGGCCAACGTCCTGACTTTC. Amino acids: CASSEASSFNVPRSGANVLTF.

This clone was recorded once. The chain links TRBV21-1 to TRBJ1-2; the tabulated D call, TRBD1, remains unverified against the DNA. TRBV21-1 is annotated as a pseudogene. The CDR3 runs 14 residues. CDR3 in DNA: TGTGCCAGCTGGAGGGGGCCAGGGCCCGGAGGCTACACCTTC. Translation: CASWRGPGPGGYTF.

The rearrangement joins TRBV19 to TRBJ2-3, with 11 bases fitting TRBD2. This CDR3 spans 20 amino acids. Trimming cost V 5 bases and J 8 bases; bases outside gene matches: 24. Germline V gene lookup returns CDR1 LNHDA and CDR2 SQIVND (reference sequence). This chain's CDR3 is CASSLIRLAGNEGYRGTQYF. The DNA for the CDR3 is TGTGCCAGTAGTCTCATCAGACTAGCGGGAAATGAGGGGTACAGGGGTACGCAGTATTTT.

The rearrangement links TRBV5-1 to TRBJ1-4, with 8 nucleotides matching TRBD1. The CDR3 sequence is 14 residues long. Germline CDR1 reads SGHRS; CDR2 reads YFSETQ. Trimming took 4 bases from V and 6 from J; bases not matched to a gene: 5. DNA of the CDR3: TGCGCCAGCAGCGACAGGGGCGGTTATGAAAAACTGTTTTTT. It codes for CASSDRGGYEKLFF. Looking up the rest from reference TRBV5-1 and TRBJ1-4 gives the full variable domain: KAGVTQTPRYLIKTRGQQVTLSCSPISGHRSVSWYQQTPGQGLQFLFEYFSETQRNKGNFPGRFSGRQFSNSRSEMNVSTLELGDSALYLCASSDRGGYEKLFFGSGTQLSVL.